These 12 T cell receptor beta chains came from one sample sequenced in a study of identical twins. TCRdb re-called the 5' RACE reads with MiXCR, one entry per CDR3 protein. The data show under 900,000 distinct CDR3 sequences, roughly an eighth seen once. The same data also contributed to another study, on yellow fever vaccine responses in identical twins.

Material: PBMCs. These receptors all stem from a young woman in good health.

This clonotype was seen more than once but under ten times. The rearrangement joins TRBV10-1 to TRBJ2-1; 9 nucleotides match TRBD2. CDR3 length: 14 residues. Trimming removed 0 bases from V and 9 bases from J; junction bases left unmatched: 3. Per the germline V gene, CDR1 is WNHNN and CDR2 is SYGVQD (reference sequence). CDR3 residues: CASSESSGGGEQFF. CDR3 in DNA: TGCGCCAGCAGTGAGTCTAGCGGGGGAGGTGAGCAGTTCTTC.

This clonotype was detected only a few times. V usage is TRBV14 and J usage is TRBJ2-1; 9 bases align to TRBD2. The CDR3 runs 15 residues. CDR1 and CDR2 (germline): SGHDN, FVKESK. V gave up 4 bases and J gave up 8 bases; unmatched junction bases: 9. The CDR3 is CASSPLRAGGHEQFF. CDR3 DNA: TGTGCCAGCAGCCCTCTCAGGGCGGGGGGGCATGAGCAGTTCTTC.

The chain carries TRBV6-1 and TRBJ2-1; 12 bases line up with TRBD2. CDR1 is MNHNS, CDR2 SASEGT, per germline. Trimming cost V 4 bases and J 4 bases; bases outside gene matches: 11. This CDR3 contains 18 residues. CDR3 loop: CASSVRELAGGPYNEQFF. CDR3 coding DNA: TGTGCCAGCAGTGTCAGGGAGCTAGCGGGGGGGCCTTACAATGAGCAGTTCTTC.

This chain connects TRBV6-5 to TRBJ2-5; TRBD1 is a possible D gene (5 bases). The CDR3 is 15 residues long. From germline, CDR1 is MNHEY and CDR2 SVGAGI. Trimming took off 2 bases at V and 5 bases at J, with 15 bases between the two ends. This CDR3 is CASSYPGADLETQYF. The DNA of the CDR3 is TGTGCCAGCAGTTACCCTGGGGCCGACCTGGAGACCCAGTACTTC.

At least ten counts were recorded for this clonotype. The chain has TRBV20-1 and TRBJ1-4, with 8 bases matching TRBD1. There are 15 residues in the CDR3. V lost 4 bases and J lost 6; bases outside the gene matches: 10. Looked up from germline, CDR1 is DFQATT and CDR2 is SNEGSKA (reference sequence). CDR3 protein: CSATVDRGYYEKLFF. DNA for the CDR3: TGCAGTGCTACAGTCGACAGGGGATATTATGAAAAACTGTTTTTT.

This clonotype was seen a handful of times. The chain couples TRBV10-3 to TRBJ2-3, with D possibly matching TRBD1 (6 bases). CDR1 is ENHRY, CDR2 SYGVKD, per germline. This CDR3 region has 14 residues. Between the trimmed V and J ends, which lost 4 bases and 3 bases, there was a span of 11 bases. Here the CDR3 DNA reads TGTGCCATCAGTGGTACAGGGTGGACAGATACGCAGTATTTT. Its translation: CAISGTGWTDTQYF.

This clonotype was recorded at least ten times. The rearrangement joins TRBV15 to TRBJ2-3; D gene ambiguous. Germline lookup yields CDR1 LNHNV and CDR2 YYDKDF (reference sequence). This CDR3 has 14 residues. V was trimmed by 7 bases and J by 1 base, leaving 12 bases between them. The CDR3 bases are TGTGCCACCAACCCGGAGCTAGGCACAGATACGCAGTATTTT. Its protein product is CATNPELGTDTQYF.

The chain carries TRBV3-1 and TRBJ2-3; the match to TRBD2 covers 7 bases. CDR1 is LGHDT and CDR2 is YNNKEL in the germline V gene (reference sequence). Trimming took 7 bases from V and 1 from J; bases not matched to a gene: 11. This CDR3 is built from 16 residues. The chain's CDR3 is CASTKGGLGRTDTQYF. The CDR3 DNA sequence: TGTGCCAGCACCAAAGGCGGACTAGGACGCACAGATACGCAGTATTTT.

This clonotype was detected only a few times. This chain uses TRBV6-1 with TRBJ2-5; 7 bases are a match to TRBD1. This CDR3 has 15 residues. Looked up from germline, CDR1 is MNHNS and CDR2 is SASEGT. With 6 bases clipped from V and 4 bases from J, the junction kept 11 bases outside the gene matches. In DNA, the CDR3 is TGTGCCAGCAGCGTCGGGACAGCGATCGGAGAGACCCAGTACTTC. Amino acid sequence: CASSVGTAIGETQYF.

This clonotype was recorded a few times. The chain employs TRBV5-5 and TRBJ2-4; D not resolved. The CDR3 totals 14 residues. The germline gives CDR1 SGHKS, CDR2 YYEKEE (reference sequence). Trimming shortened V by 0 bases and J by 7 bases, and 11 bases separated the two germline ends. The CDR3 DNA reads TGTGCCAGCAGCTTGGCCTGGACCGCGAACATTCAGTACTTC. Protein sequence: CASSLAWTANIQYF. The variable domain in full, with the rest retrieved from reference TRBV5-5 and TRBJ2-4, is DAGVTQSPTHLIKTRGQQVTLRCSPISGHKSVSWYQQVLGQGPQFIFQYYEKEERGRGNFPDRFSARQFPNYSSELNVNALLLGDSALYLCASSLAWTANIQYFGAGTRLSVL.

This chain links TRBV15 with TRBJ1-5; D perhaps matches TRBD1 (6 bases). This CDR3 contains 17 residues. V was trimmed by 0 bases and J by 0 bases, leaving 12 bases between them. CDR1 and CDR2 (germline): LNHNV, YYDKDF (reference sequence). CDR3: CATSREGRGYSNQPQHF. The CDR3 DNA follows: TGTGCCACCAGCAGAGAGGGCAGGGGTTATAGCAATCAGCCCCAGCATTTT.

The table lists this clonotype with a few counts. The CDR3 DNA reads TGTGCCACTTGGAGCGGGAGGGCCGCAGATACGCAGTATTTT. Translated, it gives CATWSGRAADTQYF. V is TRBV10-3 and J is TRBJ2-3; 10 bases align to TRBD2. CDR1 and CDR2 (germline): ENHRY, SYGVKD. Trimming at V came to 10 bases and at J to 4 bases, leaving 8 bases not matched to a gene. CDR3 size: 14 residues.